These T cell receptor beta chains were read from a single sample in a study of shared clonotypes between healthy human individuals. The repertoire was sequenced with immunoSEQ multiplex PCR; TCRdb's copy has only in-frame clones and lacks some. The data contain more than 2,000,000 clones, 90% to 95% of them singletons. Sequencing was performed on naive CD4+ T cells sorted from blood. These receptors all stem from a man aged 18 to 29 in good health. Both conserved end residues are part of each CDR3. A D gene is named only where the DNA matches it firmly. Size is omitted from some rows. Given values are once, few, many or a class for expanded clones.

length	D	size	J	V	CDR3	DNA
13	-	-	TRBJ1-1	TRBV6-5	CASRSRGLPEAFF	TGTGCCAGCCGCTCCCGGGGGCTTCCTGAAGCTTTCTTT
13	-	-	TRBJ1-2	TRBV9	CASSDGTIYGYTF	TGTGCCAGCAGCGACGGGACAATCTATGGCTACACCTTC
15	-	once	TRBJ1-4	TRBV7-2	CASSLTSGANEKLFF	TGTGCCAGCAGTCTAACATCCGGGGCTAATGAAAAACTGTTTTTT
16	-	-	TRBJ1-6	TRBV15	CATSRDGFSYNSPLHF	TGTGCCACCAGCAGAGATGGCTTCTCCTATAATTCACCCCTCCACTTT
12	TRBD2	-	TRBJ2-4	TRBV9	CASRGTSDIQYF	TGTGCCAGCAGGGGGACTAGTGACATTCAGTACTTC
15	TRBD2	-	TRBJ2-1	TRBV5-1	CASSLGGAGNNEQFF	TGCGCCAGCAGCTTGGGGGGAGCGGGGAACAATGAGCAGTTCTTC
14	-	-	TRBJ1-6	TRBV7-9	CASSQEKGNSPLHF	TGTGCCAGCAGCCAGGAAAAGGGCAATTCACCCCTCCACTTT
13	-	-	TRBJ2-7	TRBV12-5	CASGSSGGSEQYF	TGTGCTAGTGGTTCCTCTGGGGGATCCGAGCAGTACTTC
13	-	-	TRBJ1-5	TRBV28	CASRPAIVQPQHF	TGTGCCAGCAGACCGGCAATCGTGCAGCCCCAGCATTTT
15	TRBD1	-	TRBJ2-2	TRBV2	CASTTGTANTGELFF	TGTGCCAGCACCACTGGGACAGCGAACACCGGGGAGCTGTTTTTT
14	-	-	TRBJ2-7	TRBV28	CASTQGGASYEQYF	TGTGCCAGCACCCAAGGGGGGGCGTCCTACGAGCAGTACTTC
14	TRBD2	-	TRBJ2-3	TRBV5-4	CASSPGTSQDTQYF	TGTGCCAGCAGCCCCGGGACTAGTCAAGATACGCAGTATTTT
18	-	-	TRBJ1-6	TRBV6-1	CASSEAWPSSSYNSPLHF	TGTGCCAGCAGTGAAGCGTGGCCGTCAAGCTCCTATAATTCACCCCTCCACTTT
13	-	-	TRBJ2-7	TRBV7-6	CASSLGAVREQYF	TGTGCCAGCAGCTTAGGAGCGGTGAGGGAGCAGTACTTC
17	TRBD2	-	TRBJ2-1	TRBV4-2	CASSQEASGSSYNEQFF	TGTGCCAGCAGCCAAGAGGCTAGCGGGAGCTCCTACAATGAGCAGTTCTTC
16	TRBD2	-	TRBJ2-1	TRBV30	CAWSVIGAGVYNEQFF	TGTGCCTGGAGTGTAATTGGGGCGGGAGTATACAATGAGCAGTTCTTC
15	-	once	TRBJ1-2	TRBV7-9	CASSLVGSPNYGYTF	TGTGCCAGCAGCTTAGTCGGCAGCCCTAACTATGGCTACACCTTC
11	-	-	TRBJ2-1	TRBV5-1	CASSLENNRFF	TGCGCCAGCAGCTTGGAGAACAATCGGTTCTTC
14	TRBD1	once	TRBJ2-7	TRBV6-6	CASRQTGAGIEQYF	TGTGCCAGCAGGCAGACAGGGGCGGGAATCGAGCAGTACTTC
16	TRBD2	once	TRBJ2-5	TRBV5-4	CASSPPQAGGVETQYF	TGTGCCAGCAGCCCGCCTCAAGCGGGGGGCGTGGAGACCCAGTACTTC
15	-	once	TRBJ1-6	TRBV10-2	CASSESLRVRSPLHF	TGCGCCAGCAGTGAAAGTTTGAGGGTACGGTCACCCCTCCACTTT
12	-	-	TRBJ1-5	TRBV6-1	CATRVGTQPQHF	TGTGCCACTCGGGTGGGGACCCAGCCCCAGCATTTT
16	TRBD1	-	TRBJ2-7	TRBV5-1	CASRDRGRVSGDEQYF	TGCGCCAGCCGGGACAGGGGGCGCGTTTCGGGTGACGAGCAGTACTTC
14	TRBD1	-	TRBJ2-1	TRBV6-1	CATFRGPEVNEQFF	TGTGCCACCTTTAGGGGGCCTGAAGTCAATGAGCAGTTCTTC
18	TRBD2	-	TRBJ2-1	TRBV2	CARTPGLAGGFSYNEQFF	TGTGCCAGGACCCCGGGACTAGCGGGGGGGTTCTCCTACAATGAGCAGTTCTTC
13	-	-	TRBJ2-1	TRBV2	CASSASGYNEQFF	TGTGCCAGCAGTGCGTCTGGGTACAATGAGCAGTTCTTC
15	-	-	TRBJ2-7	TRBV9	CASSTGGSSSYEQYF	TGTGCCAGCAGCACCGGGGGCTCCAGCTCCTACGAGCAGTACTTC
13	TRBD2	few	TRBJ2-1	TRBV6-5	CASSYSAGDEQFF	TGTGCCAGCAGTTACAGCGCGGGAGATGAGCAGTTCTTC
14	-	-	TRBJ2-1	TRBV19	CATRRQVAGNEQFF	TGTGCCACCAGGAGGCAGGTAGCTGGGAATGAGCAGTTCTTC
19	TRBD2	-	TRBJ2-4	TRBV28	CASLPGLSGGRIAKNIQYF	TGTGCCAGCTTGCCTGGCCTTAGCGGGGGCCGAATAGCCAAAAACATTCAGTACTTC
13	TRBD1	-	TRBJ1-5	TRBV6-6	CASGQGLNQPQHF	TGTGCCAGCGGACAGGGTCTAAACCAGCCCCAGCATTTT
14	TRBD1	-	TRBJ1-2	TRBV2	CASPWDRGNYGYTF	TGTGCCAGCCCCTGGGACAGGGGGAACTATGGCTACACCTTC
16	TRBD1	-	TRBJ2-5	TRBV11-2	CASSVYRQGAKETQYF	TGTGCCAGCAGCGTGTATCGACAGGGGGCAAAAGAGACCCAGTACTTC
15	TRBD1	once	TRBJ2-5	TRBV4-3	CASSHRDRGWETQYF	TGCGCCAGCAGCCATCGGGACAGGGGGTGGGAGACCCAGTACTTC
11	-	-	TRBJ2-3	TRBV5-1	CASTDSDTQYF	TGCGCCAGCACCGACTCAGATACGCAGTATTTT
15	-	-	TRBJ2-5	TRBV14	CASSQVGQSGETQYF	TGTGCCAGCAGTCAAGTCGGGCAGTCAGGCGAGACCCAGTACTTC
15	TRBD2	-	TRBJ2-1	TRBV4-1	CASSGGLAGYNEQFF	TGCGCCAGCAGCGGCGGTCTAGCGGGGTACAATGAGCAGTTCTTC
11	-	-	TRBJ1-5	TRBV6-5	CASSRDQPQHF	TGTGCCAGCAGTAGGGATCAGCCCCAGCATTTT
15	-	once	TRBJ1-2	TRBV7-9	CASSLGLGQGYGYTF	TGTGCCAGCAGCTTAGGACTCGGGCAGGGCTATGGCTACACCTTC
13	-	-	TRBJ1-1	TRBV9	CASSVDPANEAFF	TGTGCCAGCAGCGTAGACCCAGCGAATGAAGCTTTCTTT
15	-	-	TRBJ2-3	TRBV30	CAWSVQVTSTDTQYF	TGTGCCTGGAGTGTACAGGTCACTAGCACAGATACGCAGTATTTT
19	TRBD1	-	TRBJ2-7	TRBV11-2	CASSQIKRTGALFLREQYF	TGTGCCAGCAGCCAGATTAAGAGAACAGGGGCCCTATTCCTACGCGAGCAGTACTTC
14	-	-	TRBJ2-7	TRBV27	CASSLGWNSYEQYF	TGTGCCAGCAGTTTAGGATGGAACTCCTACGAGCAGTACTTC
14	TRBD2	-	TRBJ2-7	TRBV5-6	CASSLAGGGDEQYF	TGTGCCAGCAGCTTGGCGGGAGGCGGCGACGAGCAGTACTTC
15	-	once	TRBJ2-2	TRBV2	CASTPLSGTTGELFF	TGTGCCAGCACCCCCCTTTCAGGGACCACCGGGGAGCTGTTTTTT
17	TRBD1	-	TRBJ2-2	TRBV7-2	CASSFGQGAGNTGELFF	TGTGCCAGCAGCTTCGGACAGGGGGCGGGGAACACCGGGGAGCTGTTTTTT
13	-	once	TRBJ2-1	TRBV10-2	CASSLGRGNEQFF	TGCGCCAGCAGTCTGGGGCGGGGCAATGAGCAGTTCTTC
16	-	-	TRBJ2-7	TRBV7-2	CASSLVGGGGSYEQYF	TGTGCCAGCAGCTTAGTGGGGGGAGGTGGATCCTACGAGCAGTACTTC
14	-	-	TRBJ2-3	TRBV19	CASSIGWGTDTQYF	TGTGCCAGTAGTATCGGCTGGGGCACAGATACGCAGTATTTT
13	-	few	TRBJ1-5	TRBV19	CAARPPGNQPQHF	TGTGCCGCCCGGCCCCCGGGCAATCAGCCCCAGCATTTT
13	-	-	TRBJ1-1	TRBV6-5	CASSYRMNTEAFF	TGTGCCAGCAGTTACAGGATGAACACTGAAGCTTTCTTT
13	TRBD1	-	TRBJ2-5	TRBV29-1	CSVAGQGVYEQYF	TGCAGCGTTGCGGGGCAGGGGGTCTATGAGCAGTACTTC
15	-	-	TRBJ2-5	TRBV2	CASSSWGRSQETQYF	TGTGCCAGCAGTTCATGGGGACGCAGTCAAGAGACCCAGTACTTC
16	-	-	TRBJ2-3	TRBV7-3	CASSRGLLSSTDTQYF	TGTGCCAGCAGCCGAGGACTGTTATCTAGCACAGATACGCAGTATTTT